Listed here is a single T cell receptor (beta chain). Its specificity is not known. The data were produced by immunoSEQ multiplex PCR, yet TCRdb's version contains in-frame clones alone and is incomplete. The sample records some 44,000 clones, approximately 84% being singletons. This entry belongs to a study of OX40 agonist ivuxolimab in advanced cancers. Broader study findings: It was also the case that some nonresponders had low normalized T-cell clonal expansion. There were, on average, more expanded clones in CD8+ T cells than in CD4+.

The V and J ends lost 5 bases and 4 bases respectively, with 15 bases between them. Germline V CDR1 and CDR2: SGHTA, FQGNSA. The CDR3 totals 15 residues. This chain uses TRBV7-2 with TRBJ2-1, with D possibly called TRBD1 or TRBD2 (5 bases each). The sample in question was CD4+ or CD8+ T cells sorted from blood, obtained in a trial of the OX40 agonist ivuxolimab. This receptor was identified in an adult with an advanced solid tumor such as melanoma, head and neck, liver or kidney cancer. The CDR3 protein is CASSPIPGRYNEQFF. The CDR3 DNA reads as TGTGCCAGCAGCCCGATTCCGGGGCGATACAATGAGCAGTTCTTC.